A single sample is the source of the 9 T cell receptor beta chains below, sequenced in a study of human T cells and chemical hapten exposure. The time point was: patch test 2, 6 weeks after DPC sensitization. Specified treatment: therapeutic diphenylcyclopropenone sensitization with weekly scalp DPC. Each CDR3 protein is one row after TCRdb ran MiXCR on the RACE reads. Here the sample spans some 100,000 distinct CDR3 sequences, over 7.5% being singletons. The sample consisted of whole blood, taken in connection with sensitization to the hapten diphenylcyclopropenone (DPC). Receptors were obtained from a woman aged 40 to 50 with alopecia areata. Some clones in this sample may be carry-over from other donors' samples.

This clonotype was counted only a few times. V is TRBV6-6 and J is TRBJ1-1, with a possible D match to TRBD1 (5 bases). CDR3 length: 14 amino acids. V was cut by 7 bases and J by 4 bases, with 16 bases left in between. Germline CDR1 MNHNY, CDR2 SVGAGI (reference sequence). The CDR3 DNA sequence: TGTGCCAGCACCGAGGCCAGGGAGGCCACTGAAGCTTTCTTT. Translated, it gives CASTEAREATEAFF.

This clonotype appeared a few times. V is TRBV29-1 and J is TRBJ2-7; D not certain. Germline loops: CDR1 SQVTM, CDR2 ANQGSEA. The CDR3 contains 13 residues. V shed 2 bases and J shed 4 bases, with 12 bases lying between them. Here the CDR3 DNA reads TGCAGCGTTGAATCTGGCGTGGGATACGAGCAGTACTTC. Translating it yields CSVESGVGYEQYF.

This chain's CDR3 is CASSLVGAKNIQYF. Here the CDR3 DNA reads TGTGCCAGCAGCTTAGTCGGAGCCAAAAACATTCAGTACTTC. V and J are TRBV7-2 and TRBJ2-4, with D hard to call. V gave up 1 base and J gave up 0 bases, with 4 bases separating them. Germline CDR1 SGHTA, CDR2 FQGNSA. CDR3 size: 14 residues.

This sequence joins TRBV3-1 and TRBJ2-2; 11 bases are shared with TRBD2. The germline V gene has CDR1 LGHDT and CDR2 YNNKEL (reference sequence). CDR3 length equals 17 residues. With 8 bases clipped from V and 4 bases from J, the junction kept 12 bases outside the gene matches. This CDR3 reads CASRPEISGRGTGELFF. The CDR3 DNA is TGTGCCAGCCGTCCGGAAATTAGCGGGAGGGGCACCGGGGAGCTGTTTTTT. The full variable domain, completed using reference TRBV3-1 and TRBJ2-2, is DTAVSQTPKYLVTQMGNDKSIKCEQNLGHDTMYWYKQDSKKFLKIMFSYNNKELIINETVPNRFSPKSPDKAHLNLHINSLELGDSAVYFCASRPEISGRGTGELFFGEGSRLTVL.

This clonotype was seen at least ten times. The chain couples TRBV2 to TRBJ2-7, with D tentatively TRBD2 (5 bases). Trimming removed 5 bases from V and 4 bases from J, with 12 bases in between. The CDR3 sequence is 13 residues long. Germline V gene sequence: CDR1 SNHLY, CDR2 FYNNEI. For the CDR3, the DNA is TGTGCCAGCAGTCCAGTACTAGGATACGAGCAGTACTTC. Amino acids: CASSPVLGYEQYF. The whole variable domain, filled in from reference TRBV2 and TRBJ2-7, reads EPEVTQTPSHQVTQMGQEVILRCVPISNHLYFYWYRQILGQKVEFLVSFYNNEISEKSEIFDDQFSVERPDGSNFTLKIRSTKLEDSAMYFCASSPVLGYEQYFGPGTRLTVT.

This clonotype was seen repeatedly, ten times or more. This rearrangement joins TRBV6-2 or TRBV6-3 to TRBJ1-1; D is unclear. The germline CDR1 and CDR2 sequences are MNHEY and SVGEGT. The CDR3 consists of 13 residues. The V end lost 2 bases, the J end lost 6 bases, and 10 bases lay between the germline ends. The DNA of the CDR3 is TGTGCCAGCAGTTACCCGACGGGGTCTGAAGCTTTCTTT. It codes for CASSYPTGSEAFF.

This clonotype has more than one count but fewer than ten. This sequence joins TRBV16 and TRBJ2-3; D ambiguous. The germline gives CDR1 KGHSY, CDR2 FQNENV. The CDR3 covers 13 residues. Trimming took 4 bases from V and 1 from J, leaving 6 bases between them. CDR3 amino acids: CASSPGRTDTQYF. The CDR3 nucleotides are TGTGCCAGCAGCCCCGGCCGCACAGATACGCAGTATTTT.

In this sample, this clonotype turned up many times. The chain is built from TRBV3-1 and TRBJ1-5; D is undetermined. Germline CDR1 reads LGHDT; CDR2 reads YNNKEL (reference sequence). V lost 1 base and J 6 bases, leaving 16 bases between the germline ends. The CDR3 runs to 16 residues. In DNA form, the CDR3 reads TGTGCCAGCAGCCAAGGCCCCGCGGGCTTGGGTCAGCCCCAGCATTTT. Encoded protein: CASSQGPAGLGQPQHF.

This sequence joins TRBV7-8 and TRBJ1-4; 7 bases agree with TRBD1. The V gene end was trimmed by 3 bases and the J gene end by 6 bases; junction bases not matched to a gene: 10. This CDR3 is 16 amino acids long. Germline values: CDR1 SGHVS, CDR2 FQNEAQ. CDR3 protein: CASSFDRQGRDEKLFF. The CDR3 DNA reads TGTGCCAGCAGCTTTGACCGACAGGGAAGAGATGAAAAACTGTTTTTT.